The rows below give T cell receptor beta chains drawn from one sample of a study of T-cell memory formation after mild COVID-19. MiXCR was run by TCRdb on the 5' RACE reads, yielding one entry per CDR3 protein. The repertoire has around 420,000 distinct CDR3 sequences, 24% of them found once; the top ten carry 8.8%. Source material: PBMCs or a T cell subset sorted from them (not recorded which). The receptors stem from an adult woman who had mild COVID-19 (a few samples of this study predate the infection). Cell type and time point are not known. CDR3s include the opening cysteine and the closing phenylalanine or tryptophan. The order of the fields is J gene, V gene, clone size, D gene, CDR3 protein, CDR3 DNA. A D gene is named only where the DNA matches it firmly. The size of a clone is reported for some rows only, either as once, few or many, or as a class for expanded clones.

j_gene: TRBJ2-1
v_gene: TRBV18
abundance: -
d_gene: -
CDR3aa: CASSPPGPVGGNEQFF
CDR3nt: TGTGCCAGCTCACCACCGGGCCCGGTAGGGGGCAATGAGCAGTTCTTC

j_gene: TRBJ1-1
v_gene: TRBV7-9
abundance: few
d_gene: -
CDR3aa: CASSLGGVPEAFF
CDR3nt: TGTGCCAGCAGCTTAGGGGGAGTCCCTGAAGCTTTCTTT

j_gene: TRBJ1-3
v_gene: TRBV7-2
abundance: -
d_gene: -
CDR3aa: CASSIRTTRSGNTIYF
CDR3nt: TGTGCCAGCAGCATCCGGACAACCCGCTCTGGAAACACCATATATTTT

j_gene: TRBJ2-1
v_gene: TRBV18
abundance: many
d_gene: -
CDR3aa: CASSPPWASGLEQFF
CDR3nt: TGTGCCAGCTCACCACCGTGGGCTTCAGGGCTGGAGCAGTTCTTC

j_gene: TRBJ1-2
v_gene: TRBV29-1
abundance: -
d_gene: TRBD1
CDR3aa: CSVEQGARGYTF
CDR3nt: TGCAGCGTTGAACAGGGGGCGCGCGGCTACACCTTC

j_gene: TRBJ1-6
v_gene: TRBV9
abundance: few
d_gene: -
CDR3aa: CASSPAEDSYNSPLHF
CDR3nt: TGTGCCAGCAGCCCTGCCGAAGATTCCTATAATTCACCCCTCCACTTT

j_gene: TRBJ2-7
v_gene: TRBV24-1
abundance: -
d_gene: TRBD2
CDR3aa: CATSDSGSSYEQYF
CDR3nt: TGTGCCACCAGTGATAGCGGGAGCTCCTACGAGCAGTACTTC

j_gene: TRBJ1-1
v_gene: TRBV4-2
abundance: -
d_gene: TRBD1
CDR3aa: CASSQPPGQLNSGTEAFF
CDR3nt: TGTGCCAGCAGCCAACCACCGGGACAGCTTAACAGTGGCACTGAAGCTTTCTTT

j_gene: TRBJ2-7
v_gene: TRBV7-8
abundance: -
d_gene: -
CDR3aa: CASSLVGGRYEQYF
CDR3nt: TGTGCCAGCAGCTTAGTAGGTGGTCGGTACGAGCAGTACTTC

j_gene: TRBJ1-4
v_gene: TRBV12-3/TRBV12-4
abundance: -
d_gene: -
CDR3aa: CASTLSVRGVNEKLFF
CDR3nt: TGTGCCAGCACCCTTTCAGTAAGGGGGGTTAATGAAAAACTGTTTTTT

j_gene: TRBJ1-2
v_gene: TRBV7-9
abundance: once
d_gene: TRBD1
CDR3aa: CASSSPSTGRGYTF
CDR3nt: TGTGCCAGCAGCTCCCCTTCGACAGGGCGCGGCTACACCTTC

j_gene: TRBJ1-4
v_gene: TRBV12-3/TRBV12-4
abundance: -
d_gene: -
CDR3aa: CASSFDGWVTNEKLFF
CDR3nt: TGTGCCAGCAGTTTCGACGGATGGGTAACTAATGAAAAACTGTTTTTT

j_gene: TRBJ1-5
v_gene: TRBV6-2/TRBV6-3
abundance: -
d_gene: -
CDR3aa: CATRLGDQPQHF
CDR3nt: TGTGCCACACGGTTAGGGGATCAGCCCCAGCATTTT

j_gene: TRBJ2-5
v_gene: TRBV2
abundance: -
d_gene: TRBD1
CDR3aa: CASRNRDRGQETQYF
CDR3nt: TGTGCCAGCAGAAACCGGGACAGGGGACAAGAGACCCAGTACTTC

j_gene: TRBJ2-1
v_gene: TRBV27
abundance: -
d_gene: -
CDR3aa: CASSIQISYNEQFF
CDR3nt: TGTGCCAGCAGTATACAGATTTCCTACAATGAGCAGTTCTTC

j_gene: TRBJ2-1
v_gene: TRBV19
abundance: -
d_gene: -
CDR3aa: CASNPGRGLPSYNEQFF
CDR3nt: TGTGCCAGTAATCCGGGCCGAGGCCTCCCCTCCTACAATGAGCAGTTCTTC

j_gene: TRBJ2-5
v_gene: TRBV4-1
abundance: -
d_gene: TRBD1
CDR3aa: CASSQDYRTGGGRAQYF
CDR3nt: TGCGCCAGCAGCCAAGATTACCGGACAGGGGGCGGGAGGGCCCAGTACTTC

j_gene: TRBJ2-7
v_gene: TRBV5-1
abundance: -
d_gene: TRBD1
CDR3aa: CASSWGTVPGEQYF
CDR3nt: TGCGCCAGCAGCTGGGGGACAGTCCCTGGCGAGCAGTACTTC

j_gene: TRBJ1-6
v_gene: TRBV15
abundance: -
d_gene: -
CDR3aa: CATSREQGVGSPLHF
CDR3nt: TGTGCCACCAGCAGGGAACAGGGTGTCGGATCACCCCTCCACTTT

j_gene: TRBJ2-1
v_gene: TRBV11-2
abundance: -
d_gene: -
CDR3aa: CASSHLGGGAGDEQFF
CDR3nt: TGTGCCAGCAGCCACCTCGGCGGGGGCGCCGGGGATGAGCAGTTCTTC

j_gene: TRBJ2-7
v_gene: TRBV28
abundance: -
d_gene: TRBD1
CDR3aa: CASSFGGTGSHEQYF
CDR3nt: TGTGCCAGCAGTTTTGGCGGGACAGGGTCCCACGAGCAGTACTTC

j_gene: TRBJ1-4
v_gene: TRBV10-3
abundance: -
d_gene: TRBD1
CDR3aa: CAISRQGANEKLFF
CDR3nt: TGTGCCATCAGTCGACAGGGGGCTAATGAAAAACTGTTTTTT

j_gene: TRBJ1-4
v_gene: TRBV7-9
abundance: once
d_gene: -
CDR3aa: CASSSHSRTNEKLFF
CDR3nt: TGTGCCAGCAGCTCCCACAGCCGAACTAATGAAAAACTGTTTTTT

j_gene: TRBJ1-4
v_gene: TRBV5-1
abundance: -
d_gene: -
CDR3aa: CASRGGVVSNEKLFF
CDR3nt: TGCGCCAGCAGAGGGGGGGTCGTTTCTAATGAAAAACTGTTTTTT